The 6 T cell receptor beta chains presented below share a single source sample, sequenced in a study of OX40 agonist ivuxolimab in advanced cancers. Clones were read by immunoSEQ multiplex PCR, and TCRdb kept only the in-frame ones, dropping some. The table shows around 63,000 clones, with approximately 90% occurring only once. This material consisted of CD4+ or CD8+ T cells sorted from blood, taken in a trial of the OX40 agonist ivuxolimab. The receptors were sampled from an adult with an advanced solid tumor such as melanoma, head and neck, liver or kidney cancer.

The rearrangement uses TRBV27 and TRBJ2-2; TRBD2 agrees at 9 bases. The V gene end was trimmed by 5 bases and the J gene end by 5 bases; junction bases not matched to a gene: 9. The CDR3 is 16 residues long. Per the germline V gene, CDR1 is MNHEY and CDR2 is SMNVEV (reference sequence). The CDR3 DNA sequence: TGTGCCAGCAGTGCCTATAGCGGGAGTTATACCGGGGAGCTGTTTTTT. Translated: CASSAYSGSYTGELFF.

The chain recombines TRBV4-2 with TRBJ2-7; D might be TRBD1 or TRBD2, each matching 5 bases. The germline gives CDR1 LGHNA, CDR2 YNFKEQ. This CDR3 is built from 14 residues. Trimming removed 4 bases from V and 6 bases from J, with 16 bases in between. The CDR3 reads CASSPDWDVGEQYF. The DNA for the CDR3 is TGTGCCAGCAGCCCCGACTGGGACGTGGGCGAGCAGTACTTC.

This clone is a singleton in its sample. The V and J genes are TRBV6-5 and TRBJ1-6; D is possibly TRBD1 (5 bases). This CDR3 has 15 amino acids. With 8 bases removed from V and 6 bases from J, the gap between germline ends came to 17 bases. CDR1 and CDR2 from the germline V gene are MNHEY and SVGAGI. CDR3 sequence reads: CASPQEDNLNSPLHF. The CDR3 bases are TGTGCCAGCCCTCAAGAGGACAATCTTAATTCACCCCTCCACTTT.

J is TRBJ2-6 and V is TRBV7-8; 10 bases agree with TRBD1. This CDR3 spans 18 amino acids. With V trimmed by 2 bases and J by 3 bases, 7 bases remained unmatched. Looked up from germline, CDR1 is SGHVS and CDR2 is FQNEAQ. The CDR3 spells CASSLPGQGPLGANVLTF. The CDR3 nucleotides are TGTGCCAGCAGCTTACCGGGACAGGGGCCCCTTGGGGCCAACGTCCTGACTTTC.

This clone was seen once. The rearrangement links TRBV29-1 to TRBJ2-5, with 8 bases that match TRBD1. Germline trimming cut 7 bases from V and 5 bases from J; bases unmatched to any gene: 6. Germline V lookup: CDR1 SQVTM, CDR2 ANQGSEA. The CDR3 has 12 residues. As DNA, the CDR3 is TGCAGCGGGTCAGGGGGCGAGGAGACCCAGTACTTC. This gives the protein CSGSGGEETQYF.

This clone was counted once. The V and J genes are TRBV5-1 and TRBJ1-1; D possibly corresponds to TRBD1 (6 bases). The germline V gene encodes CDR1 SGHRS and CDR2 YFSETQ. V dropped 5 bases and J dropped 4 bases, with 18 bases sitting between them. This CDR3 has 15 residues. CDR3 sequence: CASRRGIEGITEAFF. The CDR3 bases are TGCGCCAGCAGGAGGGGGATCGAAGGGATCACTGAAGCTTTCTTT.